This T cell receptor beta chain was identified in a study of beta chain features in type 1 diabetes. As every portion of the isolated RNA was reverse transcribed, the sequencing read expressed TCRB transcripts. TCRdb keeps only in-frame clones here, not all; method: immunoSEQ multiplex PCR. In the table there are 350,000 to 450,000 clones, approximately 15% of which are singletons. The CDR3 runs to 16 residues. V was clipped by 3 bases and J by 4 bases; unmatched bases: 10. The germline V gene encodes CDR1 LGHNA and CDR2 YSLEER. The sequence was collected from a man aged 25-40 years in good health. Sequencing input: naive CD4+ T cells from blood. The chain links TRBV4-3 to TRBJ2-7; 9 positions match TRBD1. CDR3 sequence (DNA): TGCGCCAGCAGCCACCTATCCGGGGACAGGGCTTACGAGCAGTACTTC. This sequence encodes CASSHLSGDRAYEQYF.